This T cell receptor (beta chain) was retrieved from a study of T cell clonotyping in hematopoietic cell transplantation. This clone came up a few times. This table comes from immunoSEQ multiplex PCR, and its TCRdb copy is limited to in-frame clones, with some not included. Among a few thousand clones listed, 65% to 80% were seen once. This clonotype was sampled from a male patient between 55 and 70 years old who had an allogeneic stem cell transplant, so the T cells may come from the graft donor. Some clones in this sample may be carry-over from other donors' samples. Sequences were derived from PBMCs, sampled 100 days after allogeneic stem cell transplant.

CDR3: CASSSDRGAREKLFF. For the CDR3, the DNA is TGTGCCAGCAGTTCCGATCGGGGGGCGAGGGAAAAACTGTTTTTT. V is TRBV27 and J is TRBJ1-4; perhaps TRBD1 as D (6 bases). The CDR3 length is 15 residues. The germline V gene encodes CDR1 MNHEY and CDR2 SMNVEV (reference sequence). Trimming removed 4 bases from V and 8 bases from J, with 17 bases in between.